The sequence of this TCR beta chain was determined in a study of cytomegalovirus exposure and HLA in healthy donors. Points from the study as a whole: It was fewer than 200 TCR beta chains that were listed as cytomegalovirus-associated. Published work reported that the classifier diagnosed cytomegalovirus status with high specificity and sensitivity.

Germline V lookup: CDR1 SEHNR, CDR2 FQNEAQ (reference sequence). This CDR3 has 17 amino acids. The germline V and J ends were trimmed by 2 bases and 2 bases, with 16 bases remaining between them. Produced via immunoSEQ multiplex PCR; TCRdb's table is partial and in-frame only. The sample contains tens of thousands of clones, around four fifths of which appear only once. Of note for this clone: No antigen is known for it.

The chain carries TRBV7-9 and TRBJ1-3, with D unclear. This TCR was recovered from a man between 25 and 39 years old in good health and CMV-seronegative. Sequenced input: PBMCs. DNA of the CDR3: TGTGCCAGCAGCTTATATAGAAGGAGGGCCACTGGAAACACCATATATTTT. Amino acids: CASSLYRRRATGNTIYF.